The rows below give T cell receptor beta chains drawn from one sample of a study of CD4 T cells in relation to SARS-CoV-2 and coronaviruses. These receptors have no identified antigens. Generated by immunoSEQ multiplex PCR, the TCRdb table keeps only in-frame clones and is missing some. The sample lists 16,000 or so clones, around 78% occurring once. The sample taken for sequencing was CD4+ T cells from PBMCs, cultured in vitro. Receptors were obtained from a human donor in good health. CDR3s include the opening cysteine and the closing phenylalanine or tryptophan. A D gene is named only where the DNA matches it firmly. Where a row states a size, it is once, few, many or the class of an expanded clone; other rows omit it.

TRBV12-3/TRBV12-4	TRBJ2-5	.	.	TGTGCCAGCAGTTCCCTAATAGGGACCCAGTACTTC	CASSSLIGTQYF
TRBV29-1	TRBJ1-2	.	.	TGCAGCGTTGAGGAAGTAAGAGGCTATGGCTACACCTTC	CSVEEVRGYGYTF
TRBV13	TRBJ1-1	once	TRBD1	TGTGCCAGCAGCTTAGCCAGACAGGGGGGTCTAGGCACTGAAGCTTTCTTT	CASSLARQGGLGTEAFF
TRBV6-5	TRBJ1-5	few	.	TGTGCCAGCAGCACCTCAACCGGGGGCGATCAGCCCCAGCATTTT	CASSTSTGGDQPQHF
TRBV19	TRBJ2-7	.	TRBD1	TGTGCCAGTAGTATAGGGGACAGGGGGTACGAGCAGTACTTC	CASSIGDRGYEQYF
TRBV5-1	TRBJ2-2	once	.	TGCGCCAGCAGCTTGGGGAACACCGGGGAGCTGTTTTTT	CASSLGNTGELFF
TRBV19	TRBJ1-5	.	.	TGTGCCAGTAGTGACCGGGAATTTGATAGCAATCAGCCCCAGCATTTT	CASSDREFDSNQPQHF
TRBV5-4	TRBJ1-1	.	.	TGTGCCAGCAGCAGAGGAAGGGGAGAGAACACTGAAGCTTTCTTT	CASSRGRGENTEAFF
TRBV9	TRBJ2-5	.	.	TGTGCCAGCAGCGTAACTCTACCGGGTGAGACCCAGTACTTC	CASSVTLPGETQYF
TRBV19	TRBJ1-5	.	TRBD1	TGTGCCAGTAGTAGGGGGAGACAGGGGATTTATCAGCCCCAGCATTTT	CASSRGRQGIYQPQHF
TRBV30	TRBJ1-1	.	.	TGTGCCTGGAGGGGGGGTAAGAGGACTGAAGCTTTCTTT	CAWRGGKRTEAFF
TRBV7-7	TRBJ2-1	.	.	TGTGCCAGCAGCTTGGACAGCTACAATGAGCAGTTCTTC	CASSLDSYNEQFF
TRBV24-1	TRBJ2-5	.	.	TGTGCCACCAGTCCGGACAATGGGGACCAAGAGACCCAGTACTTC	CATSPDNGDQETQYF
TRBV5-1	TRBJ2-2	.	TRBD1	TGCGCCAGCAGCCCCCGAACCGGGACAGTGAACACCGGGGAGCTGTTTTTT	CASSPRTGTVNTGELFF
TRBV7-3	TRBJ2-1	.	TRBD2	TGTGCCAGCAGCTTATCACTAGCGGGATACAATGAGCAGTTCTTC	CASSLSLAGYNEQFF
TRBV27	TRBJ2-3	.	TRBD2	TGTGCCAGCAGTTCAAGACTAGCGGGGCCAAGAGATACGCAGTATTTT	CASSSRLAGPRDTQYF
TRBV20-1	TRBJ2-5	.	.	TGCAGTGCTGGGCAGGGCGAGACCCAGTACTTC	CSAGQGETQYF
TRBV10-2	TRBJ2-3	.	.	TGCGCCAGCAGTGATCAGGGTCCAGATACGCAGTATTTT	CASSDQGPDTQYF
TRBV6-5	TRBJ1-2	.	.	TGTGCCAGCTCCTCCGGAGGGAATGGCTATGGCTACACCTTC	CASSSGGNGYGYTF
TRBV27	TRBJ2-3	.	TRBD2	TGTGCCAGCAGTTTGTCAGCGGGAGGGCCGAACACAGATACGCAGTATTTT	CASSLSAGGPNTDTQYF
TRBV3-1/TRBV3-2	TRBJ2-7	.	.	TGTGCCAGCGGGTGGGGGCGCGAGCAGTACTTC	CASGWGREQYF
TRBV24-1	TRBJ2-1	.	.	TGTGCCACCAGTGATCCCGACCATGAGCAGTTCTTC	CATSDPDHEQFF
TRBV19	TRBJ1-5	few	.	TGTGCCAGTAGTATAACCGGCACGAACAATCAGCCCCAGCATTTT	CASSITGTNNQPQHF
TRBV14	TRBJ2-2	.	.	TGTGCCAGCAGCCAAGTCGGGGCCTACACCGGGGAGCTGTTTTTT	CASSQVGAYTGELFF
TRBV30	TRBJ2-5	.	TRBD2	TGTGCCTGGAGTGGAACTAGCGGGAGGGCGTCCGAGACCCAGTACTTC	CAWSGTSGRASETQYF
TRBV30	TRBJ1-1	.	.	TGTGCCTGGAGTGTAGAGCCGAACACTGAAGCTTTCTTT	CAWSVEPNTEAFF
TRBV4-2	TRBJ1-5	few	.	TGTGCCAGCAGCCAGGGTACAGAAAATCAGCCCCAGCATTTT	CASSQGTENQPQHF
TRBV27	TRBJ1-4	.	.	TGTGCCAGCAGTTTAGGGGCAGCAACTAATGAAAAACTGTTTTTT	CASSLGAATNEKLFF
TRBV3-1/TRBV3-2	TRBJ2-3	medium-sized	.	TGTGCCAGCAGCCCCCGGACAGGCACAGATACGCAGTATTTT	CASSPRTGTDTQYF